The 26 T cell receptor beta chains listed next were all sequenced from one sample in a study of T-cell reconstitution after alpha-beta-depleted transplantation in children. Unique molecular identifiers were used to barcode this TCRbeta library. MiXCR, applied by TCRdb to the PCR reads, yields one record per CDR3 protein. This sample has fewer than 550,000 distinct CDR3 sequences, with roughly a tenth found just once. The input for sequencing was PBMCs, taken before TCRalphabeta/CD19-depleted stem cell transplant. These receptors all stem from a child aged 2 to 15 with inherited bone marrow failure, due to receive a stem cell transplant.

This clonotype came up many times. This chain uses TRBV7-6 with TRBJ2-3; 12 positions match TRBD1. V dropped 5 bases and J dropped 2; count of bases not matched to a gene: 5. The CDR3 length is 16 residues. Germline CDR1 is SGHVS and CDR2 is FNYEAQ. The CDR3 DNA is TGTGCCAGCAGCCCTGGGACAGGGGGCTTCACAGATACGCAGTATTTT. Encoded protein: CASSPGTGGFTDTQYF. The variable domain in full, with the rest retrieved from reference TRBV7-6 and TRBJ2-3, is GAGVSQSPRYKVTKRGQDVALRCDPISGHVSLYWYRQALGQGPEFLTYFNYEAQQDKSGLPNDRFSAERPEGSISTLTIQRTEQRDSAMYRCASSPGTGGFTDTQYFGPGTRLTVL.

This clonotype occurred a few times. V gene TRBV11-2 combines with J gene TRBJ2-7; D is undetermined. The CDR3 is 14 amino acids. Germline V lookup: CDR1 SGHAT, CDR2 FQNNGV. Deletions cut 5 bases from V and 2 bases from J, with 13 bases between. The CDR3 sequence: CASSTTNSTYEQYF. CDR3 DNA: TGTGCCAGCAGCACCACCAATTCAACCTACGAGCAGTACTTC.

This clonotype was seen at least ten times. The CDR3 nucleotides read TGTGCCAGCAGCCAAGGAAGCGGGAGTGGGTACAATGAGCAGTTCTTC. Translating it yields CASSQGSGSGYNEQFF. The gene calls are TRBV3-1 and TRBJ2-1; TRBD2 aligns across 8 bases. CDR3 size: 16 residues. V was clipped by 1 base and J by 4 bases; unmatched bases: 6. Germline V gene data show CDR1 as LGHDT and CDR2 as YNNKEL (reference sequence).

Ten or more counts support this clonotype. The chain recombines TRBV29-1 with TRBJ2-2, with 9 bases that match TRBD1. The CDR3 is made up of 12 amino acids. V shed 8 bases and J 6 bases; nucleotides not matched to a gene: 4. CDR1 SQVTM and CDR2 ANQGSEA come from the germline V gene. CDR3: CSSRQGAGELFF. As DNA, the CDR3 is TGCAGCTCCCGACAGGGGGCCGGGGAGCTGTTTTTT.

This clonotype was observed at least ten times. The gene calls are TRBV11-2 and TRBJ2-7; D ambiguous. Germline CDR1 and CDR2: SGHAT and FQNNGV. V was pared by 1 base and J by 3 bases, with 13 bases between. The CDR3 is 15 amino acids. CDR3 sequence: CASSLGGRSLYEQYF. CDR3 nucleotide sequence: TGTGCCAGCAGCTTAGGGGGAAGGTCGCTCTACGAGCAGTACTTC.

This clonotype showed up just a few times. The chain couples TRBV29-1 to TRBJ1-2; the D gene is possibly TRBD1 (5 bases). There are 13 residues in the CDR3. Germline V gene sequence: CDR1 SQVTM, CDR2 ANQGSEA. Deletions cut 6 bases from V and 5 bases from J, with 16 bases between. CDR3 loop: CSVARDGSYGYTF. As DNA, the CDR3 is TGCAGCGTCGCCCGGGACGGCTCGTATGGCTACACCTTC.

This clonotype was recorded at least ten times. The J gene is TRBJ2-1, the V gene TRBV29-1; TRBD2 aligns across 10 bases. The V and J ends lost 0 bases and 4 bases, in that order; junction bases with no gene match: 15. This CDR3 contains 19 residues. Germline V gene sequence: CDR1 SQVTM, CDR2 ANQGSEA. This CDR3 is CSVEDPLAGEVFRYNEQFF. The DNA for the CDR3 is TGCAGCGTTGAAGATCCGCTAGCGGGAGAGGTATTTCGGTACAATGAGCAGTTCTTC.

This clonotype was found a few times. CDR3 loop: CASSFPRGRNEQFF. The CDR3 nucleotides are TGTGCCAGCAGCTTTCCCAGGGGGCGCAATGAGCAGTTCTTC. This chain uses TRBV5-5 with TRBJ2-1; 8 nucleotides line up with TRBD1. Trimming took 2 bases from V and 6 from J; bases not matched to a gene: 4. Germline assignment: CDR1 SGHKS and CDR2 YYEKEE (reference sequence). The CDR3 has 14 amino acids.

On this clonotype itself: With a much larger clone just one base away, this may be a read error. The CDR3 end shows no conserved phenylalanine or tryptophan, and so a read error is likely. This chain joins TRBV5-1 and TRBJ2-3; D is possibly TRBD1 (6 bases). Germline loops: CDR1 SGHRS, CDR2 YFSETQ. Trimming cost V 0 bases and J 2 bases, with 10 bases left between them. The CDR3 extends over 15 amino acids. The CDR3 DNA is TGCGCCAGCAGCTTGGGGACAGCGCCCACAGATACGCAGTATTCT. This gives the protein CASSLGTAPTDTQYS.

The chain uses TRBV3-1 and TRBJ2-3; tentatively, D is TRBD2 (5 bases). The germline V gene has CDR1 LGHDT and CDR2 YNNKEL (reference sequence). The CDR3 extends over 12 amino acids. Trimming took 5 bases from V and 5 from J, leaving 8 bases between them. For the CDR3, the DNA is TGTGCCAGCAGCTGGGGAGAAGATACGCAGTATTTT. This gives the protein CASSWGEDTQYF.

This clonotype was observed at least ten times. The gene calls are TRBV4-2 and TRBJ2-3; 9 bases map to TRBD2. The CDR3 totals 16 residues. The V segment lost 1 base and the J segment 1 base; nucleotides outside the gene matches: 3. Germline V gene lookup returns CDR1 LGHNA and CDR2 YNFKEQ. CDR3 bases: TGTGCCAGCAGCCAAGTTGTAGCGGGAGGCACAGATACGCAGTATTTT. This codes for CASSQVVAGGTDTQYF.

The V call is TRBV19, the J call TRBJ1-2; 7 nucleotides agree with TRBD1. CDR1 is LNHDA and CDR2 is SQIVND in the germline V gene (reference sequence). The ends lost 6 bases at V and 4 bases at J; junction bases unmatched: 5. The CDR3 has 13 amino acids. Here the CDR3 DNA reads TGTGCCAGTAGACCCGGGACAGTCTATGGCTACACCTTC. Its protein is CASRPGTVYGYTF.

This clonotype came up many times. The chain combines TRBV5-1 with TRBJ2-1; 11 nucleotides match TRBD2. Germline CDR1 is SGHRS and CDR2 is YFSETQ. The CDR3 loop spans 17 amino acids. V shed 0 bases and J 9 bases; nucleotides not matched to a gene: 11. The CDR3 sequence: CASSLGTSGFKKGEQFF. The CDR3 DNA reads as TGCGCCAGCAGCTTGGGGACTAGCGGGTTTAAGAAGGGTGAGCAGTTCTTC.

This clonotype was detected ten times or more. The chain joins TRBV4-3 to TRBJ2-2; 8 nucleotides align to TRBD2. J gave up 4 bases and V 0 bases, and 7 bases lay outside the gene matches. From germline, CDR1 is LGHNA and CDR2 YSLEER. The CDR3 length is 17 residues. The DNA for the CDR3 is TGCGCCAGCAGCCAAGATGGCAGCGGGAGTATCACCGGGGAGCTGTTTTTT. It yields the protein CASSQDGSGSITGELFF.

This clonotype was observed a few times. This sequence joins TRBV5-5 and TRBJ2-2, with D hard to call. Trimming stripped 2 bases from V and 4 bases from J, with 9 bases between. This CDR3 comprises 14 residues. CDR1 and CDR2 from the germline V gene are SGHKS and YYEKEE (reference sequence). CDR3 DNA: TGTGCCAGCAGCTTACTCCTACGCACCGGGGAGCTGTTTTTT. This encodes CASSLLLRTGELFF.

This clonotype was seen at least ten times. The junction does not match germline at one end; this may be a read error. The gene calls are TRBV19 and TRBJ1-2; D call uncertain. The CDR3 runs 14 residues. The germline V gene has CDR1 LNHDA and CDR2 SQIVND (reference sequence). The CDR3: CASSPPGVGLLFAF. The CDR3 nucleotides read TGTGCCAGTAGTCCCCCCGGTGTTGGACTCCTTTTCGCCTTC.

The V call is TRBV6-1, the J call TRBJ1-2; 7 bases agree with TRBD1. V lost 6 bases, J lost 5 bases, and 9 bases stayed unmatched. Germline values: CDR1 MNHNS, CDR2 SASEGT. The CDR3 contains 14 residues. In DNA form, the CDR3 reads TGTGCCAGCAGACCATCAGGGGGGGCGTATGGCTACACCTTC. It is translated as CASRPSGGAYGYTF.

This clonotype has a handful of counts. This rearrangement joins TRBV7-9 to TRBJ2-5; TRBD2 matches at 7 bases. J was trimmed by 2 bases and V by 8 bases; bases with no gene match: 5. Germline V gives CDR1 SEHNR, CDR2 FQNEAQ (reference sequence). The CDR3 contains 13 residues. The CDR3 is CASGVAGQETQYF. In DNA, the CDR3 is TGTGCCAGCGGGGTAGCGGGTCAAGAGACCCAGTACTTC.

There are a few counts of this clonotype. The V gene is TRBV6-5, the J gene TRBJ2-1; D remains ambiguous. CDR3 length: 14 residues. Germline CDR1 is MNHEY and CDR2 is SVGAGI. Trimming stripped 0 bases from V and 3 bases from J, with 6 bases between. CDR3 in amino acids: CASSYSNSYNEQFF. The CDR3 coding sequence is TGTGCCAGCAGTTACTCGAACAGCTACAATGAGCAGTTCTTC.

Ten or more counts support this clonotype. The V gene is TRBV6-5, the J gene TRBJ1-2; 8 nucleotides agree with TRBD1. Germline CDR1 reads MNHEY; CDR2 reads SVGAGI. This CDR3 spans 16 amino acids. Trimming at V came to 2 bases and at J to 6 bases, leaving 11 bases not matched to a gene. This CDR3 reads CASSYGRGQAGNGYTF. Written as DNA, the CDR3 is TGTGCCAGCAGTTACGGACGGGGACAGGCGGGTAATGGCTACACCTTC.

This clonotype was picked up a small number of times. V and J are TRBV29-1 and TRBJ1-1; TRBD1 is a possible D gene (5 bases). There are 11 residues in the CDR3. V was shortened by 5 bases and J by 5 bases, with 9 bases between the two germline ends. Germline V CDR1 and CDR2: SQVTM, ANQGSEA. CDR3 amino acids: CSVLEGTEAFF. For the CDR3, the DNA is TGCAGCGTTTTAGAGGGGACTGAAGCTTTCTTT.

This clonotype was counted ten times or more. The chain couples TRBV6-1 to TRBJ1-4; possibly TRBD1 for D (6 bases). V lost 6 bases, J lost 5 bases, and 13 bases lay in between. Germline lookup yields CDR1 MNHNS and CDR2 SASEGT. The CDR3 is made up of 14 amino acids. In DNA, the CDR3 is TGTGCCAGCAGCTGGGGACACCCGAATGAAAAACTGTTTTTT. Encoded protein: CASSWGHPNEKLFF.

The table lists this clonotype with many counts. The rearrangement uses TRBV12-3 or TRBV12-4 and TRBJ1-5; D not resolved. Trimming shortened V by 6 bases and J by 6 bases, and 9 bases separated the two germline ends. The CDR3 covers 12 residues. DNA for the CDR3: TGTGCCAGCAGCCCGGCTGCTCAGCCCCAGCATTTT. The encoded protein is CASSPAAQPQHF.

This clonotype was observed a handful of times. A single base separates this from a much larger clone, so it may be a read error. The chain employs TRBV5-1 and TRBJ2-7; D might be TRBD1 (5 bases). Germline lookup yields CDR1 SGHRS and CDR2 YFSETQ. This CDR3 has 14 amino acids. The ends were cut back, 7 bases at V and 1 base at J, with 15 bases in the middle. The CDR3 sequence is CASRYTAGSYEQYF. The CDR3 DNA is TGCGCCAGCCGTTATACCGCAGGGTCCTACGAGCAGTACTTC.

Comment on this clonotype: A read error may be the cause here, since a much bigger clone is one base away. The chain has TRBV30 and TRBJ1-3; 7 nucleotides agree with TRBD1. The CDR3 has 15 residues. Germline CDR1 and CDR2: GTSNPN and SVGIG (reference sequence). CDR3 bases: TGTGCCTGGAGTTGGGACAGTCACTCTGCAAACACCATATATTTT. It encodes CAWSWDSHSANTIYF.

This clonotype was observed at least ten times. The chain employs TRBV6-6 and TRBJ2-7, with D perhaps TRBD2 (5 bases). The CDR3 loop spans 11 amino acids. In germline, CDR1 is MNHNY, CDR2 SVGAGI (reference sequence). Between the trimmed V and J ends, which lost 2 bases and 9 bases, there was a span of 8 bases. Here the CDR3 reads CASSYPEGQYF. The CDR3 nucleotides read TGTGCCAGCAGTTACCCTGAGGGGCAGTACTTC.